The rows below give T cell receptor beta chains drawn from one sample of a study of blood T cell repertoires in COVID-19. This table comes from immunoSEQ multiplex PCR, and its TCRdb copy is limited to in-frame clones, with some not included. The sample holds more than 20,000 clones, 60% to 85% seen once. Sequences were obtained from peripheral blood. The receptors were sampled from a man aged 55 to 70 with active COVID-19. Each CDR3 is given with its conserved first and last residue. A D gene is named only where the DNA matches it firmly. Rows may omit the clone size; those that give it use once, few, many or a size class.

.	TRBV4-2	TRBJ1-2	.	CASSQETMEIYGYTF	TGTGCCAGCAGCCAAGAGACAATGGAAATCTATGGCTACACCTTC
TRBD1	TRBV19	TRBJ2-3	.	CASSIGTGGTDTQYF	TGTGCCAGTAGTATAGGGACAGGGGGCACAGATACGCAGTATTTT
.	TRBV6-5	TRBJ1-5	.	CASSYPAAGQNQPQHF	TGTGCCAGCAGTTATCCAGCCGCGGGCCAAAATCAGCCCCAGCATTTT
.	TRBV7-3	TRBJ2-1	.	CASSFEAGIYNEQFF	TGTGCCAGCAGCTTCGAGGCGGGAATCTACAATGAGCAGTTCTTC
TRBD1	TRBV18	TRBJ1-2	.	CASSPSGQTLSYTF	TGTGCCAGCTCACCCTCGGGACAGACTTTAAGCTACACCTTC
.	TRBV27	TRBJ2-1	.	CASRTSTGLGEQFF	TGTGCCAGCAGGACTAGTACGGGGTTGGGAGAGCAGTTCTTC
.	TRBV24-1	TRBJ1-5	.	CATARGQGQPQHF	TGTGCCACCGCGAGGGGACAAGGCCAGCCCCAGCATTTT
TRBD2	TRBV5-1	TRBJ2-1	.	CASSLGAGVAYNEQFF	TGCGCCAGCAGCTTGGGGGCGGGAGTGGCCTACAATGAGCAGTTCTTC
TRBD1	TRBV27	TRBJ1-6	once	CASSFAQWGRLTGSRRSPLHF	TGTGCCAGCAGTTTCGCTCAGTGGGGAAGATTGACAGGGTCACGACGCTCACCCCTCCACTTT
TRBD2	TRBV7-8	TRBJ2-3	few	CASSLSFRAGGPTDTQYF	TGTGCCAGCAGCTTATCGTTCCGAGCGGGAGGGCCTACAGATACGCAGTATTTT
.	TRBV5-4	TRBJ2-2	.	CASSLAEGLNTGELFF	TGTGCCAGCAGCTTGGCCGAAGGACTTAACACCGGGGAGCTGTTTTTT
TRBD1	TRBV15	TRBJ2-7	.	CATSRDLGRGLEQYF	TGTGCCACCAGCAGAGATCTGGGCAGGGGGCTGGAGCAGTACTTC
.	TRBV2	TRBJ2-7	.	CASTKAGTHEQYF	TGTGCCAGCACTAAGGCAGGTACCCACGAGCAGTACTTC
.	TRBV3-1/TRBV3-2	TRBJ2-7	.	CASSQLQGYEQYF	TGTGCCAGCAGCCAACTCCAGGGTTACGAGCAGTACTTC